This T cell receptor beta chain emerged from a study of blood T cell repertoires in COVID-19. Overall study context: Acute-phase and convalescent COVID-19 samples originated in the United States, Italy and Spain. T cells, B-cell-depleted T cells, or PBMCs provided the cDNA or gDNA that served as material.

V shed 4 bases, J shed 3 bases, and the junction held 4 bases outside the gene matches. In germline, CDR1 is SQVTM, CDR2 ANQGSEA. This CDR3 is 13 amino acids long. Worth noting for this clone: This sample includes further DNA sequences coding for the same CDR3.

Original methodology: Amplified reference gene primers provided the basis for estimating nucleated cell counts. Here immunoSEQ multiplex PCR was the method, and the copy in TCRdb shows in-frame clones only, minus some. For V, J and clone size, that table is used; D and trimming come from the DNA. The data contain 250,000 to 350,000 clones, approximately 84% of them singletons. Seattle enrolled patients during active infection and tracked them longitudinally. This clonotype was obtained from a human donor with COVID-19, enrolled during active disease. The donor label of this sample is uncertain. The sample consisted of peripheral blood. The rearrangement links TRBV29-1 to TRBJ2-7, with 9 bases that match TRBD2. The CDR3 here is CSVGGSGSYEQYF. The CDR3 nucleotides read TGCAGCGTTGGGGGTAGCGGGAGCTACGAGCAGTACTTC.